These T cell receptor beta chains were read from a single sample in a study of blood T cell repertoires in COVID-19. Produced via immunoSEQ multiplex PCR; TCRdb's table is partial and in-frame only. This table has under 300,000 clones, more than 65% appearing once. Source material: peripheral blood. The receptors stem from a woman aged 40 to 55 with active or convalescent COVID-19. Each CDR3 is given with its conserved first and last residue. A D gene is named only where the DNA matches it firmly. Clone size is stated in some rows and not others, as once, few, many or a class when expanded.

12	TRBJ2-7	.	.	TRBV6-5	CASSRPRGSKYF	TGTGCCAGCAGTCGGCCCCGGGGGAGTAAGTACTTC
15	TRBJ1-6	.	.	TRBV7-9	CASSLAIGGNSPLHF	TGTGCCAGCAGCTTAGCCATCGGGGGGAATTCACCCCTCCACTTT
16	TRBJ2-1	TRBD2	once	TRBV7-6	CASSLVGILATNEQFF	TGTGCCAGCAGCTTAGTTGGTATACTAGCGACGAATGAGCAGTTCTTC
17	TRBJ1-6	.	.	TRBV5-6	CASSPLGGRGPHSPLHF	TGTGCCAGCAGCCCGCTGGGGGGGCGCGGACCCCATTCACCCCTCCACTTT
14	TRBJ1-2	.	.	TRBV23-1	CASSQSSQSYGYTF	TGCGCCAGCAGTCAATCGTCCCAGTCCTATGGCTACACCTTC
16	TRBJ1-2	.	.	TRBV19	CASSMTVDPAVGGYTF	TGTGCCAGTAGTATGACTGTCGACCCCGCCGTTGGTGGCTACACCTTC
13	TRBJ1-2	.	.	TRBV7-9	CASSETGGYGYTF	TGTGCCAGCAGTGAGACAGGCGGCTATGGCTACACCTTC
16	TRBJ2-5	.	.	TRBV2	CASSEDRPLVGETQYF	TGTGCCAGCAGTGAAGATAGACCGCTAGTAGGAGAGACCCAGTACTTC
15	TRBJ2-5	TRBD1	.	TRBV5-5	CASSAWTGEGETQYF	TGTGCCAGCAGCGCCTGGACAGGGGAAGGAGAGACCCAGTACTTC
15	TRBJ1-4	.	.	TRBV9	CASSDPRAGNEKLFF	TGTGCCAGCAGCGATCCCCGGGCGGGGAATGAAAAACTGTTTTTT
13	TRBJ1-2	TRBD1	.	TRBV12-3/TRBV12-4	CASSSGTAYGYTF	TGTGCCAGCAGTTCCGGGACAGCCTATGGCTACACCTTC
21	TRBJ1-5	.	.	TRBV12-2	CASRLVWEAPWSVYSNQPQHF	TGTGCAAGTCGCTTAGTTTGGGAGGCCCCGTGGTCTGTATATAGCAATCAGCCCCAGCATTTT
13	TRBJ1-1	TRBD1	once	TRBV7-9	CASRGDRGREAFF	TGTGCCAGCAGGGGAGACAGGGGACGAGAAGCTTTCTTT
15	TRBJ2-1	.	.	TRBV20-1	CSASSAGGHINEQFF	TGCAGTGCTAGTTCCGCCGGGGGTCACATCAATGAGCAGTTCTTC
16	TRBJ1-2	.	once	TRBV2	CASSAEGTPSFYGYTF	TGTGCCAGCAGTGCAGAGGGAACCCCCTCCTTCTATGGCTACACCTTC